This T cell receptor beta chain was sequenced during a study of blood T cell repertoires in COVID-19. V lost 0 bases and J lost 3, with 9 bases in between. Germline lookup yields CDR1 SGHRS and CDR2 YFSETQ. The CDR3 consists of 14 residues. TCRdb keeps only in-frame clones here, not all; method: immunoSEQ multiplex PCR. The sample yields a few hundred thousand clones, about 89% seen once. This TCR was recovered from a middle-aged man who had recovered from COVID-19. The sample comprised peripheral blood. The V gene is TRBV5-1, the J gene TRBJ1-2; D is perhaps TRBD1 (6 bases). The CDR3 DNA is TGCGCCAGCAGCTTGGACAGGGCAGACTATGGCTACACCTTC. It encodes CASSLDRADYGYTF.